These T cell receptor beta chains were read from a single sample in a study of Ad26.COV2.S vaccination and SARS-CoV-2 variants. TCRdb keeps only in-frame clones here, not all; method: immunoSEQ multiplex PCR. Of roughly 350,000 clones in the sample, roughly nine tenths were seen once. Sequences were derived from peripheral blood, sampled in a trial of Ad26.COV2.S vaccine versus placebo. These TCRs come from a person aged 18-65 years who received the Ad26.COV2.S COVID-19 vaccine or a placebo. Both conserved end residues are part of each CDR3. Fields, in order: V gene, J gene, clone size, D gene, CDR3 DNA, CDR3 protein. A D gene is named only where the DNA matches it firmly. Clone size appears in some rows only: once, few, many, or a class for an expanded clone.

v_gene: TRBV5-8; j_gene: TRBJ1-2; abundance: .; d_gene: .; CDR3nt: TGTGCCAGCAGCTTGGTTGGGGGACACTATGGCTACACCTTC; CDR3aa: CASSLVGGHYGYTF
v_gene: TRBV6-2/TRBV6-3; j_gene: TRBJ2-1; abundance: once; d_gene: .; CDR3nt: TGTGCCAGCAGTTACCTTGTGGATGAGCAGTTCTTC; CDR3aa: CASSYLVDEQFF
v_gene: TRBV7-8; j_gene: TRBJ1-2; abundance: once; d_gene: .; CDR3nt: TGTGCCAGCAGCCGCGTACGGGCCTATGGCTACACCTTC; CDR3aa: CASSRVRAYGYTF
v_gene: TRBV6-1; j_gene: TRBJ2-7; abundance: once; d_gene: TRBD1; CDR3nt: TGTGCCAGCTGCAACCGGGACAGGGGGACCTACGAGCAGTACTTC; CDR3aa: CASCNRDRGTYEQYF
v_gene: TRBV27; j_gene: TRBJ2-7; abundance: .; d_gene: TRBD1; CDR3nt: TGTGCCAGCAGACGTGGGTGGGACAGGACCTACGAGCAGTACTTC; CDR3aa: CASRRGWDRTYEQYF
v_gene: TRBV6-2/TRBV6-3; j_gene: TRBJ2-2; abundance: .; d_gene: .; CDR3nt: TGTGCCAGCAGTTACTCGATAGGAGTGGGGAACACCGGGGAGCTGTTTTTT; CDR3aa: CASSYSIGVGNTGELFF
v_gene: TRBV5-1; j_gene: TRBJ2-3; abundance: .; d_gene: .; CDR3nt: TGCGCCAGCAGCTTGGCAGGCACAGATACGCAGTATTTT; CDR3aa: CASSLAGTDTQYF
v_gene: TRBV21-1; j_gene: TRBJ2-7; abundance: .; d_gene: .; CDR3nt: TGTGCCCGGACTGGTGAGTCAGGGGCCTACGAGCAGTACTTC; CDR3aa: CARTGESGAYEQYF
v_gene: TRBV4-2; j_gene: TRBJ1-3; abundance: .; d_gene: TRBD1; CDR3nt: TGTGCCAGCAGCCAAGATACAGGGGAAGAGAGAAACACCATATATTTT; CDR3aa: CASSQDTGEERNTIYF
v_gene: TRBV19; j_gene: TRBJ1-2; abundance: once; d_gene: .; CDR3nt: TGTGCCAGTAGTATTAGCTTACCAGTTCCGGGAATCTATGGCTACACCTTC; CDR3aa: CASSISLPVPGIYGYTF
v_gene: TRBV6-2/TRBV6-3; j_gene: TRBJ2-7; abundance: .; d_gene: .; CDR3nt: TGTGCCAGCAGTTACACTCCCAGGGAGCCCCTCTCCTACGAGCAGTACTTC; CDR3aa: CASSYTPREPLSYEQYF
v_gene: TRBV29-1; j_gene: TRBJ2-7; abundance: .; d_gene: .; CDR3nt: TGCAGCGTCGAACTCTACAGGAAATCCTACGAGCAGTACTTC; CDR3aa: CSVELYRKSYEQYF
v_gene: TRBV30; j_gene: TRBJ2-7; abundance: .; d_gene: TRBD2; CDR3nt: TGTGCCTGGAGAGTAGCGGGTGGGGCCTACGAGCAGTACTTC; CDR3aa: CAWRVAGGAYEQYF
v_gene: TRBV10-3; j_gene: TRBJ1-1; abundance: .; d_gene: TRBD1; CDR3nt: TGTGCCAGCTCGGGACAGCCGAACACTGAAGCTTTCTTT; CDR3aa: CASSGQPNTEAFF
v_gene: TRBV19; j_gene: TRBJ1-1; abundance: .; d_gene: .; CDR3nt: TGTGCCAGTAGTAAGACAGTTAACACTGAAGCTTTCTTT; CDR3aa: CASSKTVNTEAFF
v_gene: TRBV2; j_gene: TRBJ2-7; abundance: .; d_gene: TRBD2; CDR3nt: TGTGCCAGTACCCTAGCGGGAGGCTGGAGCTCCTACGAGCAGTACTTC; CDR3aa: CASTLAGGWSSYEQYF
v_gene: TRBV5-5; j_gene: TRBJ2-3; abundance: .; d_gene: .; CDR3nt: TGTGCCAGCAGCTTGTATGGCGCAGATACGCAGTATTTT; CDR3aa: CASSLYGADTQYF
v_gene: TRBV13; j_gene: TRBJ1-1; abundance: .; d_gene: .; CDR3nt: TGTGCCAGCAGCCCCGGATCGCTCCGCGGGGAAGCTGAAGCTTTCTTT; CDR3aa: CASSPGSLRGEAEAFF
v_gene: TRBV19; j_gene: TRBJ1-2; abundance: .; d_gene: TRBD1; CDR3nt: TGTGCCAGTAGACCCGGGACAGGGGGCGTGAAGGGCTATGGCTACACCTTC; CDR3aa: CASRPGTGGVKGYGYTF
v_gene: TRBV5-1; j_gene: TRBJ2-2; abundance: .; d_gene: TRBD1; CDR3nt: TGCGCCAGCAGCCTCGACAGGGACAACACCGGGGAGCTGTTTTTT; CDR3aa: CASSLDRDNTGELFF
v_gene: TRBV4-3; j_gene: TRBJ2-7; abundance: .; d_gene: .; CDR3nt: TGCGCCAGCAGCCAAGGAAGCGGAACCTACGAGCAGTACTTC; CDR3aa: CASSQGSGTYEQYF
v_gene: TRBV5-4; j_gene: TRBJ2-3; abundance: .; d_gene: .; CDR3nt: TGTGCCAGCAGTTTTAAAGCACGAACAGGCACAGATACGCAGTATTTT; CDR3aa: CASSFKARTGTDTQYF
v_gene: TRBV5-1; j_gene: TRBJ1-4; abundance: .; d_gene: .; CDR3nt: TGCGCCAGCAGCTTGGGATACGCAGGTGGGGTCGAAAAACTGTTTTTT; CDR3aa: CASSLGYAGGVEKLFF
v_gene: TRBV7-6; j_gene: TRBJ2-1; abundance: .; d_gene: TRBD1; CDR3nt: TGTGCCAGCAGCCGTCGGACAGGGTTAAGTCAAAATGAGCAGTTCTTC; CDR3aa: CASSRRTGLSQNEQFF
v_gene: TRBV3-1/TRBV3-2; j_gene: TRBJ1-5; abundance: once; d_gene: .; CDR3nt: TGTGCCAGCAGCCCTAACTACATTCTTGATCAGCATTTT; CDR3aa: CASSPNYILDQHF
v_gene: TRBV14; j_gene: TRBJ2-2; abundance: once; d_gene: .; CDR3nt: TGTGCCAGCAGGGCGGGACAGCTGCACACCGGGGAGCTGTTTTTT; CDR3aa: CASRAGQLHTGELFF
v_gene: TRBV9; j_gene: TRBJ1-2; abundance: .; d_gene: .; CDR3nt: TGTGCCAGCAGCGTTTCCCCCAATGCGGTAAGGGGCTATGGCTACACCTTC; CDR3aa: CASSVSPNAVRGYGYTF
v_gene: TRBV11-2; j_gene: TRBJ2-7; abundance: .; d_gene: .; CDR3nt: TGTGCCAGCAGCTTAGCCGGAACCACCTACGAGCAGTACTTC; CDR3aa: CASSLAGTTYEQYF
v_gene: TRBV3-1/TRBV3-2; j_gene: TRBJ1-6; abundance: .; d_gene: .; CDR3nt: TGTGCCAGCAGCCGTAGCAGAACATACAAGAATAATTCACCCCTCCACTTT; CDR3aa: CASSRSRTYKNNSPLHF
v_gene: TRBV3-1/TRBV3-2; j_gene: TRBJ2-1; abundance: .; d_gene: .; CDR3nt: TGTGCCAGCAGCCAAGAGGTTACCAGCTCCTACAATGAGCAGTTCTTC; CDR3aa: CASSQEVTSSYNEQFF
v_gene: TRBV19; j_gene: TRBJ1-1; abundance: .; d_gene: .; CDR3nt: TGTGCCAGTAGTATATGGGGTCTTAGGGGCACTGAAGCTTTCTTT; CDR3aa: CASSIWGLRGTEAFF
v_gene: TRBV7-2; j_gene: TRBJ1-2; abundance: .; d_gene: .; CDR3nt: TGTGCCAGCAGCTTAGAAAGCTATGGCTACACCTTC; CDR3aa: CASSLESYGYTF
v_gene: TRBV6-2/TRBV6-3; j_gene: TRBJ1-1; abundance: .; d_gene: TRBD1; CDR3nt: TGTGCCAGCAGTTACCCAAGTGGGGGACAGAAAGACTGGAGGACTGAAGCTTTCTTT; CDR3aa: CASSYPSGGQKDWRTEAFF
v_gene: TRBV29-1; j_gene: TRBJ2-1; abundance: .; d_gene: TRBD2; CDR3nt: TGCAGCGTTGGGCATAGCGGGAGATCCAATGAGCAGTTCTTC; CDR3aa: CSVGHSGRSNEQFF
v_gene: TRBV18; j_gene: TRBJ2-1; abundance: .; d_gene: .; CDR3nt: TGTGCCAGCTCACGCGGGACGCTCGGTAACAATGAGCAGTTCTTC; CDR3aa: CASSRGTLGNNEQFF
v_gene: TRBV18; j_gene: TRBJ2-7; abundance: .; d_gene: .; CDR3nt: TGTGCCAGCTCCGCCAGGGGGGAAACCTACGAGCAGTACTTC; CDR3aa: CASSARGETYEQYF
v_gene: TRBV5-1; j_gene: TRBJ1-4; abundance: .; d_gene: .; CDR3nt: TGCGCCAGCAGCTTGGACCTGCTTCAGGAAAAACTGTTTTTT; CDR3aa: CASSLDLLQEKLFF
v_gene: TRBV7-9; j_gene: TRBJ2-3; abundance: .; d_gene: .; CDR3nt: TGTGCCAGCAGCTCGAGCGGGTTCACAGATACGCAGTATTTT; CDR3aa: CASSSSGFTDTQYF
v_gene: TRBV28; j_gene: TRBJ1-2; abundance: .; d_gene: .; CDR3nt: TGTGCCAGCAGTCCCGTAAGGAGGTATGGCTACACCTTC; CDR3aa: CASSPVRRYGYTF
v_gene: TRBV6-5; j_gene: TRBJ2-2; abundance: once; d_gene: TRBD2; CDR3nt: TGTGCCAGCAAGGAACTAGCGGGGTTCTCCGGGGAGCTGTTTTTT; CDR3aa: CASKELAGFSGELFF
v_gene: TRBV4-2; j_gene: TRBJ2-1; abundance: .; d_gene: TRBD2; CDR3nt: TGTGCCAGCAGCCAATTGGTAGCGGGAGAGCCCCCCTACAATGAGCAGTTCTTC; CDR3aa: CASSQLVAGEPPYNEQFF
v_gene: TRBV19; j_gene: TRBJ2-3; abundance: .; d_gene: TRBD1; CDR3nt: TGTGCCAGTAGCAGAGGGGGCTTTAGCACAGATACGCAGTATTTT; CDR3aa: CASSRGGFSTDTQYF
v_gene: TRBV7-9; j_gene: TRBJ1-2; abundance: .; d_gene: .; CDR3nt: TGTGCCAGCAGCTTAGCGGTCGGAAGACACTATGGCTACACCTTC; CDR3aa: CASSLAVGRHYGYTF
v_gene: TRBV28; j_gene: TRBJ1-6; abundance: .; d_gene: TRBD1; CDR3nt: TGTGCCAGCAGTCCCCCGGGACAGTTCGTGTCACCCCTCCACTTT; CDR3aa: CASSPPGQFVSPLHF
v_gene: TRBV2; j_gene: TRBJ2-5; abundance: .; d_gene: .; CDR3nt: TGTGCCAGCACACGGCAACAGGTCCAAGAGACCCAGTACTTC; CDR3aa: CASTRQQVQETQYF
v_gene: TRBV2; j_gene: TRBJ2-2; abundance: .; d_gene: TRBD2; CDR3nt: TGTGCCAGCAAGGAGGTAGCGGGAGGGCTAGGAGGGGAGCTGTTTTTT; CDR3aa: CASKEVAGGLGGELFF
v_gene: TRBV18; j_gene: TRBJ1-5; abundance: .; d_gene: TRBD1; CDR3nt: TGTGCCAGCTCACGGGGGACAGTCAATCAGCCCCAGCATTTT; CDR3aa: CASSRGTVNQPQHF
v_gene: TRBV30; j_gene: TRBJ1-3; abundance: few; d_gene: .; CDR3nt: TGTGCCTGGGGTACCTCAGGAAACACCATATATTTT; CDR3aa: CAWGTSGNTIYF
v_gene: TRBV10-3; j_gene: TRBJ2-1; abundance: .; d_gene: .; CDR3nt: TGTGCCATCAGTGAGTCCCCTGGACAAAACAATGAGCAGTTCTTC; CDR3aa: CAISESPGQNNEQFF
v_gene: TRBV7-9; j_gene: TRBJ1-4; abundance: .; d_gene: .; CDR3nt: TGTGCCAGCAGATTGGTGGGAGATCCTAATGAAAAACTGTTTTTT; CDR3aa: CASRLVGDPNEKLFF
v_gene: TRBV24-1; j_gene: TRBJ2-3; abundance: .; d_gene: TRBD2; CDR3nt: TGTGCCACCAGTGACTGGCGGGGGGGCACAGATACGCAGTATTTT; CDR3aa: CATSDWRGGTDTQYF
v_gene: TRBV18; j_gene: TRBJ2-7; abundance: .; d_gene: .; CDR3nt: TGTGCCAGCTCACCGTACAGCCGCTCGGACGAGCAGTACTTC; CDR3aa: CASSPYSRSDEQYF
v_gene: TRBV12-3/TRBV12-4; j_gene: TRBJ2-7; abundance: .; d_gene: .; CDR3nt: TGTGCCAGCAGTTTAAGGGAGTACTACGAGCAGTACTTC; CDR3aa: CASSLREYYEQYF
v_gene: TRBV4-1; j_gene: TRBJ1-2; abundance: .; d_gene: TRBD1; CDR3nt: TGCGCCAGCAGCCAAGCCGGGACAGGGATGGACTATGGCTACACCTTC; CDR3aa: CASSQAGTGMDYGYTF
v_gene: TRBV12-3/TRBV12-4; j_gene: TRBJ1-2; abundance: once; d_gene: .; CDR3nt: TGTGCCAGCAGTTTTCAGGGAGGCTACACCTTC; CDR3aa: CASSFQGGYTF
v_gene: TRBV7-3; j_gene: TRBJ2-7; abundance: .; d_gene: TRBD2; CDR3nt: TGTGCCAGCAGCTTAACGGGGGGGTCGAGCTCCTACGAGCAGTACTTC; CDR3aa: CASSLTGGSSSYEQYF
v_gene: TRBV25-1; j_gene: TRBJ2-1; abundance: .; d_gene: .; CDR3nt: TGTGCCAGCGACGGAGGAGAGCAGTTCTTC; CDR3aa: CASDGGEQFF